The sequence of this T cell receptor (beta chain) was determined in a study of long-term antiretroviral therapy in people with HIV. Study context: There is a gap of about a decade between the earliest samples and the later 2015 immediate-ART recommendation.

Each HIV participant was treated in the United States. With survey level as its setting, the immunoSEQ assay was v3.0. Profiling relied on immunoSEQ multiplex PCR, and the TCRdb table lists in-frame clones only, not all of them. The repertoire holds 30,000 to 40,000 clones, with approximately 80% as singletons. Findings and caveats of the study: Blood specimens, gathered between the mid-2000s and the late 2010s, were possibly obtained under older ART regimens.

Comments on this clone: Its antigen is currently unknown.

The source material was unsorted PBMCs, sampled 0.3 years after starting antiretroviral therapy. This sequence was found in a man aged 18 to 35 with HIV.

CDR3 region: CASSGQGAYNEQFF. CDR3 nucleotides: TGTGCCAGCAGCGGACAGGGGGCCTACAATGAGCAGTTCTTC. This chain links TRBV7-9 with TRBJ2-1, with 10 positions matching TRBD1. V was clipped by 5 bases and J by 2 bases; unmatched bases: 0. CDR3 size: 14 residues. Germline V gene data show CDR1 as SEHNR and CDR2 as FQNEAQ (reference sequence).